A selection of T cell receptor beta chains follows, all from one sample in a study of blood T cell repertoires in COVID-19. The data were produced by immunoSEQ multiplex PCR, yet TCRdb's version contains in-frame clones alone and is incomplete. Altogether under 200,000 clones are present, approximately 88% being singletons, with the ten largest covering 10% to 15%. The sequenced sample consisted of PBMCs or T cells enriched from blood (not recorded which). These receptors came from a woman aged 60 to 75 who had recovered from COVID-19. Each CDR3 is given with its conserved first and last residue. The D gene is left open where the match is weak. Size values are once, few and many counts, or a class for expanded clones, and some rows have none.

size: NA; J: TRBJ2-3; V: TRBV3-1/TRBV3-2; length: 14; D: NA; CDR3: CASSQDGIPDTQYF; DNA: TGTGCCAGCAGCCAAGATGGCATTCCAGATACGCAGTATTTT
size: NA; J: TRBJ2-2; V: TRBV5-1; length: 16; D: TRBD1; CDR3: CASSSLGQWDTGELFF; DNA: TGCGCCAGCAGCTCGTTGGGACAGTGGGACACCGGGGAGCTGTTTTTT
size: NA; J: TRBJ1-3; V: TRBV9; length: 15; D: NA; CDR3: CASSSRTTSGNTIYF; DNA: TGTGCCAGCAGCTCGCGGACCACTAGTGGAAACACCATATATTTT
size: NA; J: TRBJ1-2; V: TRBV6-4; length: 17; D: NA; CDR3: CASSEDVSGQLAYGYTF; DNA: TGTGCCAGCAGTGAAGATGTTTCAGGACAGCTGGCCTATGGCTACACCTTC
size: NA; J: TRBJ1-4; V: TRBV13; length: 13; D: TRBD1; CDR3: CASSLYRGEKLFF; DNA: TGTGCCAGCAGCCTCTACAGGGGTGAAAAACTGTTTTTT
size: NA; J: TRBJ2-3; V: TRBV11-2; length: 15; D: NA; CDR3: CASSLSRVRTDTQYF; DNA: TGTGCCAGCAGCTTATCCCGGGTGAGGACAGATACGCAGTATTTT
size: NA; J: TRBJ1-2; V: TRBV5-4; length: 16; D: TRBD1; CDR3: CASSLEGQGRAYGYTF; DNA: TGTGCCAGCAGCTTGGAGGGACAGGGGCGGGCCTATGGCTACACCTTC
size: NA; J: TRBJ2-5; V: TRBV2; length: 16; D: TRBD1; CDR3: CASSLRSTGLGETQYF; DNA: TGTGCCAGCAGTCTACGTTCGACAGGGTTAGGGGAGACCCAGTACTTC
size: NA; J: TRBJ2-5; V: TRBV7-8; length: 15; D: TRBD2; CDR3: CASSLNSGGLGTQYF; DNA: TGTGCCAGCAGCTTGAATAGCGGGGGCCTGGGGACCCAGTACTTC
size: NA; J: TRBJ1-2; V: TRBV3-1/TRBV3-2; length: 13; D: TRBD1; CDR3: CASSLQGAVGYTF; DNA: TGTGCCAGCAGCTTACAGGGGGCTGTTGGCTACACCTTC
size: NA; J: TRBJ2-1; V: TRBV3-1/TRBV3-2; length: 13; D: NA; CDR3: CASSPDRSREQFF; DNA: TGTGCCAGCAGCCCAGACAGGTCCCGTGAGCAGTTCTTC
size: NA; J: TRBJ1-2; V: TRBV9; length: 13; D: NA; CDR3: CASSAALSPGYTF; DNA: TGTGCCAGCAGCGCCGCTCTTAGCCCCGGCTACACCTTC
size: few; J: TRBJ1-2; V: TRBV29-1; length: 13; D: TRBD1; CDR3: CSGETGDEDGYTF; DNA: TGCAGCGGGGAGACAGGGGATGAGGATGGCTACACCTTC
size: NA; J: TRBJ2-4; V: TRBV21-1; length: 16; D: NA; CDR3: CASTRRVTRAKNIQYF; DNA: TGTGCCAGCACCCGGAGGGTGACGAGGGCCAAAAACATTCAGTACTTC
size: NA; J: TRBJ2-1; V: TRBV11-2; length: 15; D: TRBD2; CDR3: CASSLLAGEGDEQFF; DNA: TGTGCCAGCAGCCTCTTAGCGGGAGAGGGGGATGAGCAGTTCTTC
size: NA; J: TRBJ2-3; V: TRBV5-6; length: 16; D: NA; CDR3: CASSHRKIASTDTQYF; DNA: TGTGCCAGCAGCCACAGGAAAATAGCTAGCACAGATACGCAGTATTTT
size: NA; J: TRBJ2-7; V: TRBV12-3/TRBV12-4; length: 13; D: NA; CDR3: CASKSGTSYEQYF; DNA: TGTGCCAGCAAATCAGGAACCTCCTACGAGCAGTACTTC
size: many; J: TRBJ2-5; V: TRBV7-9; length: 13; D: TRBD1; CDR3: CASSSRGPETQYF; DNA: TGTGCCAGCAGCTCAAGGGGGCCAGAGACCCAGTACTTC
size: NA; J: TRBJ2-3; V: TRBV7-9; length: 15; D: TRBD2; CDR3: CASSLVLSGASSQYF; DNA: TGTGCCAGCAGCTTAGTCTTGAGCGGGGCCAGCTCGCAGTATTTT
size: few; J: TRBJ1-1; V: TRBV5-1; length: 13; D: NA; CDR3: CASRPEGNTEAFF; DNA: TGCGCCAGCAGGCCCGAGGGGAACACTGAAGCTTTCTTT
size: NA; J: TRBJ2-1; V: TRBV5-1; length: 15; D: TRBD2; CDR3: CASSTTGTSGNEQFF; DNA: TGCGCCAGCAGCACTACCGGGACTAGCGGCAATGAGCAGTTCTTC
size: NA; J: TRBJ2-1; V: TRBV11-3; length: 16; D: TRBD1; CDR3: CASSLGVTGADNEQFF; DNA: TGTGCCAGCAGCTTAGGGGTGACAGGGGCCGACAATGAGCAGTTCTTC
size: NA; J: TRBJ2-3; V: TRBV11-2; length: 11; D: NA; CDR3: CASGRTDTQYF; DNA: TGTGCCAGCGGGCGCACAGATACGCAGTATTTT
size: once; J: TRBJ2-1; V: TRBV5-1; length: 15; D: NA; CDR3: CASSFNREVGYEQFF; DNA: TGCGCCAGCAGCTTTAACAGGGAAGTTGGTTATGAGCAGTTCTTC
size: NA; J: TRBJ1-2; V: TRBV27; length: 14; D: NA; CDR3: CASSLRGDFYGYTF; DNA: TGTGCCAGCAGTTTACGCGGGGACTTTTATGGCTACACCTTC
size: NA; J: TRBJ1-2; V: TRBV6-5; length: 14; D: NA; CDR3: CASTRRGNTDGYTF; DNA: TGTGCCAGCACCAGACGGGGGAATACGGATGGCTACACCTTC